A selection of T cell receptor beta chains follows, all from one sample in a study of cytomegalovirus exposure and HLA in healthy donors. The protocol was immunoSEQ multiplex PCR, while the TCRdb copy is restricted to in-frame clones and leaves out a portion. Among about 190,000 clones listed, about 69% were seen once. The sequencing sample was made of PBMCs. The receptors originated from a man aged 30-40 years in good health and CMV-seropositive. CDR3s include the opening cysteine and the closing phenylalanine or tryptophan. The listing skips clone size in some rows; elsewhere it reads once, few, many or a size class.

v_call	cdr3_length	clone_size	j_call	cdr3_aa
TRBV5-4	13	.	TRBJ2-3	CATEAGGTDTQYF
TRBV11-3	12	.	TRBJ2-1	CASSHARSEQFF
TRBV28	11	.	TRBJ2-7	CASRLSYEQYF
TRBV7-8	17	.	TRBJ2-1	CASSSVYGVSSYNEQFF
TRBV5-6	15	.	TRBJ2-7	CASTLKGQLGLEQYF
TRBV11-2	18	.	TRBJ2-1	CASSLALAGGPSYNEQFF
TRBV30	17	.	TRBJ2-1	CAWSVHPWASRGNEQFF
TRBV6-5	13	.	TRBJ1-3	CASSPLTGNTIYF
TRBV7-2	16	.	TRBJ1-4	CASSLGPKGANEKLFF
TRBV5-4	14	.	TRBJ1-2	CASSSRQGRVDYTF
TRBV19	14	once	TRBJ2-5	CASSIGGQRETQYF
TRBV5-1	18	.	TRBJ2-5	CASSLVSSRDRERETQYF
TRBV28	11	.	TRBJ2-1	CASEGGDEQFF
TRBV5-1	15	.	TRBJ2-1	CASYPGLAGFNEQFF
TRBV4-1	14	.	TRBJ2-7	CASSLRQGDDEQYF
TRBV27	13	.	TRBJ1-6	CASSQWEVGALHF
TRBV7-9	14	few	TRBJ1-2	CASSPPGQGYGYTF
TRBV7-3	14	.	TRBJ2-3	CASSLFQGSDTQYF
TRBV5-6	14	.	TRBJ1-5	CASSLAGSNQPQHF
TRBV5-6	14	once	TRBJ1-5	CASSSQGGWQPQHF
TRBV11-2	15	.	TRBJ1-4	CASSLGTSRNEKLFF
TRBV2	13	.	TRBJ2-1	CASNGMALIEQFF
TRBV29-1	13	few	TRBJ1-6	CSVAGTEDSPLHF
TRBV4-3	19	.	TRBJ2-1	CASSQDQLAGGRSYNEQFF
TRBV30	13	.	TRBJ2-1	CAWSDRGGAEQFF
TRBV9	16	.	TRBJ1-6	CASGAGSKTYNSPLHF
TRBV7-9	14	.	TRBJ1-5	CASSWDTSNQPQHF
TRBV30	15	few	TRBJ1-2	CAWSTPDRVYYGYTF
TRBV19	16	.	TRBJ2-5	CASSSLAGGPRGTQYF
TRBV4-3	14	.	TRBJ2-2	CASSPGGGTGELFF
TRBV7-2	12	few	TRBJ2-7	CASSGGVYEQYF
TRBV4-2	19	.	TRBJ2-7	CASSHQLAGGQIDPYEQYF
TRBV6-5	14	few	TRBJ1-4	CASRTDPSGEKLFF
TRBV28	15	.	TRBJ2-7	CASRSAGTGAHEQYF
TRBV7-9	12	.	TRBJ2-1	CASSFHSNEQFF
TRBV7-3	16	once	TRBJ2-1	CASSSGLAGTYNEQFF
TRBV25-1	18	.	.	CASSETPGRRTAKNIQYF
TRBV27	14	.	TRBJ1-1	CASSLNQGLAEAFF
TRBV6-5	15	.	TRBJ2-3	CASRVSGGMADTQYF
TRBV11-3	17	large	TRBJ2-7	CASSLVWGQGSSYEQYF
TRBV7-9	15	few	TRBJ2-7	CASTTAGDGSYEQYF
TRBV10-3	15	.	TRBJ1-2	CAISDPRTALYGYTF
TRBV5-1	15	.	TRBJ2-2	CASSFRGQVTGELFF
TRBV25-1	13	.	TRBJ2-7	CASGRVETPEQYF
TRBV29-1	16	.	TRBJ2-5	CSVGPGQGAIQETQYF
TRBV6-1	15	.	TRBJ1-2	CASSEAFGGGYGYTF
TRBV19	15	.	TRBJ1-1	CASSRGQGVRTEAFF
TRBV21-1	19	.	TRBJ1-6	CASSKAVGGRREYNSPLHF
TRBV6-5	15	.	TRBJ2-7	CASSFGGGPSYEQYF
TRBV6-1	17	.	TRBJ2-4	CASSEAWQEIAKNIQYF